This T cell receptor beta chain was identified in a study of T cell changes during pregnancy in multiple sclerosis. TCRdb keeps only in-frame clones here, not all; method: immunoSEQ multiplex PCR. This repertoire shows approximately 35,000 clones, roughly nine tenths found once; its top ten account for about 0.45%. The CDR3 is 14 residues long. Germline V gene sequence: CDR1 SNHLY, CDR2 FYNNEI. The V and J ends lost 6 bases and 2 bases respectively, with 14 bases between them. Specimen: CD4+ T cells from peripheral blood mononuclear cells, collected in the second trimester of pregnancy. This chain joins TRBV2 and TRBJ2-7; D is perhaps TRBD1 (6 bases). This receptor was obtained from a female donor in good health, enrolled as a control in a pregnancy study. CDR3 sequence (DNA): TGTGCCAGCAGCATGGACAGAGGAGCCTACGAGCAGTACTTC. This translates into CASSMDRGAYEQYF.